This T cell receptor (beta chain) was sequenced during a study of blood T cell repertoires in COVID-19. Across the study: Italy, Spain and the United States were the sources of the convalescent and acute COVID-19 samples. PBMCs, B-cell-depleted T cells, or T cells were the source of the cDNA or gDNA that made up the material.

Seattle patient enrollment occurred during active infection, with longitudinal follow-up thereafter. The CDR3 is 16 amino acids. The germline V gene has CDR1 SSHAT and CDR2 FNYEAQ (reference sequence). V was pared by 1 base and J by 6 bases, with 3 bases of the junction left unmatched. As processed by the authors: Reference gene primer amplification yielded estimated nucleated cell counts. Sequencing used immunoSEQ multiplex PCR; TCRdb keeps in-frame clones, though not all of them. That table gives V, J and clone size, and the DNA gave D and trimming. The sample records some 270,000 clones, about 86% being singletons.

Sequenced: peripheral blood. The chain is built from TRBV7-7 and TRBJ2-1; 13 bases agree with TRBD2. This receptor was identified in a person between 65 and 79 years old with COVID-19, enrolled during active disease. The DNA of the CDR3 is TGTGCCAGCAGCTTAGGACTAGCGGGGGGAGTCAATGAGCAGTTCTTC. This gives the protein CASSLGLAGGVNEQFF.